The rows below give T cell receptor beta chains drawn from one sample of a study of beta chain features in type 1 diabetes. Assay: immunoSEQ multiplex PCR; the TCRdb copy retains only in-frame clones and omits some. The data hold 970,000 or so clones, with under 20% observed a single time. Sequencing was done on a sample of naive CD4+ T cells from blood. These receptors were collected from a young woman in good health. Both conserved end residues are part of each CDR3. Fields, in order: D gene, clone size, J gene, V gene, CDR3 protein, CDR3 DNA. D genes are given only for firm matches. Rows give clone size only sometimes, using once, few, many, or a class for an expanded clone.

TRBD2 | NA | TRBJ2-7 | TRBV7-2 | CASSLVTGGSSYEQYF | TGTGCCAGCAGCTTAGTAACCGGCGGGAGCTCCTACGAGCAGTACTTC
NA | few | TRBJ2-5 | TRBV7-2 | CASSPRDGETQYF | TGTGCCAGCAGCCCACGGGACGGGGAGACCCAGTACTTC
NA | few | TRBJ2-1 | TRBV19 | CASSIANEQFF | TGTGCCAGTAGTATTGCTAATGAGCAGTTCTTC
NA | NA | TRBJ2-1 | TRBV18 | CASSPSGSYNEQFF | TGTGCCAGCTCACCTTCCGGGAGCTACAATGAGCAGTTCTTC
NA | NA | TRBJ2-2 | TRBV13 | CASSFLRPGGAGELFF | TGTGCCAGCAGCTTCCTTCGGCCCGGGGGAGCCGGGGAGCTGTTTTTT
NA | NA | TRBJ2-5 | TRBV4-2 | CASSHNVQGETQYF | TGTGCCAGCAGCCATAATGTACAGGGAGAGACCCAGTACTTC
NA | NA | TRBJ1-5 | TRBV4-3 | CASSLSRDSNQPQHF | TGCGCCAGCAGCCTTTCGAGGGATAGCAATCAGCCCCAGCATTTT
TRBD1 | NA | TRBJ1-1 | TRBV7-9 | CASSKRSPGQSNTEAFF | TGTGCCAGCAGCAAGCGCTCACCGGGACAGTCGAACACTGAAGCTTTCTTT
NA | NA | TRBJ2-1 | TRBV5-1 | CASSLDPGDNEQFF | TGCGCCAGCAGCTTGGATCCAGGGGACAATGAGCAGTTCTTC
NA | NA | TRBJ1-1 | TRBV18 | CASSLSAGEAFF | TGTGCCAGCTCATTAAGCGCTGGTGAAGCTTTCTTT
NA | NA | TRBJ2-3 | TRBV5-4 | CASSLVNWQAGTDTQYF | TGTGCCAGCAGCTTGGTTAATTGGCAGGCCGGCACAGATACGCAGTATTTT
NA | few | TRBJ2-1 | TRBV19 | CASSIEGGRYNEQFF | TGTGCCAGTAGTATAGAGGGGGGACGATACAATGAGCAGTTCTTC
TRBD2 | NA | TRBJ2-7 | TRBV7-2 | CASSLGSGRGYEQYF | TGTGCCAGCAGCTTAGGGTCCGGGAGGGGGTACGAGCAGTACTTC
TRBD1 | NA | TRBJ2-7 | TRBV5-1 | CASSLSGTGVYEQYF | TGCGCCAGCAGCTTGTCCGGGACAGGGGTTTACGAGCAGTACTTC
NA | few | TRBJ2-2 | TRBV10-1 | CASSASGNTGELFF | TGCGCCAGCAGCGCCTCGGGGAACACCGGGGAGCTGTTTTTT
NA | few | TRBJ1-3 | TRBV15 | CATSRAVSGNTIYF | TGTGCCACCAGCAGGGCAGTCTCTGGAAACACCATATATTTT